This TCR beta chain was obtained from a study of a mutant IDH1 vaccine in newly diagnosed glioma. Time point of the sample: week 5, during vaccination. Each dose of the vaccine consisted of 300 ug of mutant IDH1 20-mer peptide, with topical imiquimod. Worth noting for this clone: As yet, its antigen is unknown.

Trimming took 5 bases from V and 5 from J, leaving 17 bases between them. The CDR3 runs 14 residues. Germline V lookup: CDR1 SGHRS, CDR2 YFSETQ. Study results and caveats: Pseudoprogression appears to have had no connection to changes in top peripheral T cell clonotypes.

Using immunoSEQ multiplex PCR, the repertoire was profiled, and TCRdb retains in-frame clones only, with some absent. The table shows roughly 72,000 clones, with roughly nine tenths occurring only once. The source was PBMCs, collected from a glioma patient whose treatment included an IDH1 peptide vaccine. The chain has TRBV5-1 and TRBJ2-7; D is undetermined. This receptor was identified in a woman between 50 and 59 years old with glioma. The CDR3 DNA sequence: TGCGCCAGCAGTTACGACATGGGCTGGGACGAGCAGTACTTC. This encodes CASSYDMGWDEQYF.